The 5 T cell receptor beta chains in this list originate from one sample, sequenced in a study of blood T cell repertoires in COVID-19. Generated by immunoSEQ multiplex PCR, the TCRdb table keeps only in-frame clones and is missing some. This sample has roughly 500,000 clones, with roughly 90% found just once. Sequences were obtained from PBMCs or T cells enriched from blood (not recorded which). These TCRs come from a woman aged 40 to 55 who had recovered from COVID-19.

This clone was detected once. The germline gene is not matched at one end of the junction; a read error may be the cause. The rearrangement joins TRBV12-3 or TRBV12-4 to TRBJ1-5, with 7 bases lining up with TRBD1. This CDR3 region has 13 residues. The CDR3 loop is CASSRDRYQPQHF. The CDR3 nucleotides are TGTGCCAGCAGCCGGGACAGATATCAACCCCAGCATTTT.

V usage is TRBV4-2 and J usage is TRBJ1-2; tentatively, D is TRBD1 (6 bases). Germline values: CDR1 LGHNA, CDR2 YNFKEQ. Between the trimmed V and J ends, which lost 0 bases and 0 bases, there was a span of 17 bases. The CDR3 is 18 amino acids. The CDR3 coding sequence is TGTGCCAGCAGCCAAGACGCGGGGGCCGGGACTACTAACTATGGCTACACCTTC. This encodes CASSQDAGAGTTNYGYTF.

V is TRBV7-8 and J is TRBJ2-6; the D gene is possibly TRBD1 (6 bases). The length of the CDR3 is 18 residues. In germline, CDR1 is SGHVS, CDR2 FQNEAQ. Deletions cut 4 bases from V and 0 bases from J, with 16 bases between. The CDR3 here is CASSWTGTYSSGANVLTF. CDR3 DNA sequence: TGTGCCAGCAGCTGGACCGGGACATACTCCTCTGGGGCCAACGTCCTGACTTTC. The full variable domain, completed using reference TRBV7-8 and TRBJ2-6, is GAGVSQSPRYKVAKRGQDVALRCDPISGHVSLFWYQQALGQGPEFLTYFQNEAQLDKSGLPSDRFFAERPEGSVSTLKIQRTQQEDSAVYLCASSWTGTYSSGANVLTFGAGSRLTVL.

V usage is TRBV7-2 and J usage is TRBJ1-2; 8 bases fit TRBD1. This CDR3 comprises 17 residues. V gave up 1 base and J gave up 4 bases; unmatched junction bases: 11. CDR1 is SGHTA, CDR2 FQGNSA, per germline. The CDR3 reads CASSLGTGFVSVYGYTF. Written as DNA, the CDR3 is TGTGCCAGCAGCTTAGGGACAGGGTTTGTGTCAGTCTATGGCTACACCTTC.

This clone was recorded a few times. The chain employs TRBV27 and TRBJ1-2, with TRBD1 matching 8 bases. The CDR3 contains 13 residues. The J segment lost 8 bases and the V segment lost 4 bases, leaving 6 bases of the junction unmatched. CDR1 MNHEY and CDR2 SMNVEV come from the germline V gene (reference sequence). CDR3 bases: TGTGCCAGCAGTTCTGGACAGGGTGAAGGCTACACCTTC. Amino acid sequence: CASSSGQGEGYTF.